One sample yielded the 3 T cell receptor beta chains listed below, sequenced in a study of cytomegalovirus exposure and HLA in healthy donors. PCR employed 60 Vbeta and 13 Jbeta primers. Assay used: immunoSEQ multiplex PCR; TCRdb lists only in-frame clones, some missing. The repertoire has about 220,000 clones, 76% of them found once; the top ten carry about 0.63%. The material sequenced was PBMCs. These receptors came from a man aged 18-30 years in good health and CMV-seronegative.

The chain employs TRBV28 and TRBJ2-3, with 8 positions matching TRBD1. CDR3 length equals 17 residues. Per the germline V gene, CDR1 is MDHEN and CDR2 is SYDVKM. Trimming took 7 bases from V and 0 from J; bases not matched to a gene: 12. The CDR3 region has the DNA TGTGCCAGCACCACAGTCCCGGGACAGGTTAGCACAGATACGCAGTATTTT. It translates to CASTTVPGQVSTDTQYF.

The chain uses TRBV4-1 and TRBJ2-2; possibly TRBD2 for D (5 bases). Germline-derived CDR1 and CDR2 are MGHRA and YSYEKL. The CDR3 has 15 amino acids. Trimming left V 2 bases short and J 0 bases short, with 7 bases between. CDR3 in DNA: TGCGCCAGCAGCCAACTAGCCACGAACACCGGGGAGCTGTTTTTT. Translated: CASSQLATNTGELFF.

V and J are TRBV2 and TRBJ1-3; 11 bases agree with TRBD1. Germline V gene sequence: CDR1 SNHLY, CDR2 FYNNEI. Trimming took 3 bases from V and 2 from J; bases not matched to a gene: 9. CDR3 length equals 18 residues. The CDR3 DNA sequence: TGTGCCAGCAGTGATAGGACAGGGGGCGCTTGGACTGGAAACACCATATATTTT. It encodes CASSDRTGGAWTGNTIYF.